Here is one TCR beta chain with its context. The record originates from a study of blood T cell repertoires in COVID-19. Whole-study context: The origin of the acute and convalescent COVID-19 samples was the United States, Italy and Spain. PBMCs, B-cell-depleted T cells, or T cells were the source of the cDNA or gDNA that made up the material.

Researchers sorted participants into cohorts using their self-reported clinical history. Here immunoSEQ multiplex PCR was the method, and the copy in TCRdb shows in-frame clones only, minus some. This sample has roughly 360,000 clones, with around nine tenths found just once. Trimming shortened V by 0 bases and J by 6 bases, and 18 bases separated the two germline ends. The CDR3 loop spans 17 amino acids. Germline-derived CDR1 and CDR2 are MGHRA and YSYEKL. The V call is TRBV4-1, the J call TRBJ2-1; D unclear. What was sequenced was PBMCs or T cells enriched from blood (not recorded which). The sequence was collected from a woman in her twenties or thirties with acute COVID-19. The CDR3 is CASSQDLTLTPLNEQFF. CDR3 bases: TGCGCCAGCAGCCAAGATCTAACCCTAACCCCACTCAATGAGCAGTTCTTC.